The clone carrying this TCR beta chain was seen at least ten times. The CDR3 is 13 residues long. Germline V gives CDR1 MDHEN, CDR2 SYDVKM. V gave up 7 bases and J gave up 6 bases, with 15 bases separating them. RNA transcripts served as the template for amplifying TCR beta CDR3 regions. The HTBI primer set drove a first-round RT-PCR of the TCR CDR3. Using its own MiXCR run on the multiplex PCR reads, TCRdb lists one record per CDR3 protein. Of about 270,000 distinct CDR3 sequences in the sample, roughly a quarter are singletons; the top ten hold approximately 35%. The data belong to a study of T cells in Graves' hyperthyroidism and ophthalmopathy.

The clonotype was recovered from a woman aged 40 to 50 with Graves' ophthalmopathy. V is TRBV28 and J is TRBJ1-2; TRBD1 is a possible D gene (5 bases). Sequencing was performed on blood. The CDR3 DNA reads TGTGCCAGCATGGGGGAAATGGGTAATGGCTACACCTTC. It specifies CASMGEMGNGYTF.